The 9 T cell receptor beta chains listed next were all sequenced from one sample in a study of blood T cells in healthy people across ages. It was with a sample-barcoded 5' primer and a J-beta primer mix that a second PCR of about 7 to 12 cycles was run. TCRdb reanalysed the 5' RACE reads using MiXCR and keeps one entry per CDR3 protein. Among approximately 780,000 distinct CDR3 sequences, roughly 24% were seen once, and the ten largest hold about 2.9%. The data also belong to a second study, concerning T cells of mothers and their children.

The specimen was blood. Every receptor here comes from a boy aged 5-17 years in good health.

This clonotype was found a few times. The gene calls are TRBV29-1 and TRBJ1-6; TRBD1 matches at 7 bases. The V gene end was trimmed by 5 bases and the J gene end by 8 bases; junction bases not matched to a gene: 9. This CDR3 is built from 14 residues. Germline V lookup: CDR1 SQVTM, CDR2 ANQGSEA. Here the CDR3 DNA reads TGCAGCGTTCCCGGGACAGCCGGTCATTCACCCCTCCACTTT. Its protein is CSVPGTAGHSPLHF.

The chain links TRBV4-2 to TRBJ2-2; 8 nucleotides align to TRBD1. The CDR3 runs 18 residues. CDR1 LGHNA and CDR2 YNFKEQ come from the germline V gene. With V trimmed by 0 bases and J by 4 bases, 10 bases remained unmatched. The DNA of the CDR3 is TGTGCCAGCAGCCAAGATCAGGGGGCAGGGTTGGTCACCGGGGAGCTGTTTTTT. This sequence encodes CASSQDQGAGLVTGELFF.

This clonotype has more than one count but fewer than ten. The J gene is TRBJ1-2, the V gene TRBV11-2; perhaps TRBD1 as D (6 bases). CDR3 length equals 15 residues. V was shortened by 3 bases and J by 7 bases, with 18 bases between the two germline ends. Looked up from germline, CDR1 is SGHAT and CDR2 is FQNNGV. The CDR3 region is CASSFRIDRRSGYTF. CDR3 coding DNA: TGTGCCAGCAGCTTTAGGATCGACAGGCGGTCTGGCTACACCTTC.

The V call is TRBV3-1, the J call TRBJ2-1, with TRBD2 matching over 7 bases. Germline values: CDR1 LGHDT, CDR2 YNNKEL (reference sequence). The CDR3 loop spans 17 amino acids. Trimming at V came to 1 base and at J to 0 bases, leaving 6 bases not matched to a gene. CDR3 DNA: TGTGCCAGCAGCCAAGTCATGCGGGGGTTCTCCTACAATGAGCAGTTCTTC. Translating it yields CASSQVMRGFSYNEQFF.

The rearrangement links TRBV27 to TRBJ2-1; either TRBD1 or TRBD2 may supply D (6 bases each). This CDR3 contains 16 residues. Trimming pared 6 bases from V and 4 bases from J, leaving 19 bases between. CDR1 and CDR2 (germline): MNHEY, SMNVEV (reference sequence). CDR3: CASSPTGALLYNEQFF. The CDR3 coding sequence is TGTGCCAGCAGCCCAACGGGGGCTCTACTTTACAATGAGCAGTTCTTC.

Turning to this clonotype: A read error may produce the germline difference seen at one junction end. The genes are TRBV7-2 and TRBJ1-5; no reliable D call. Germline V lookup: CDR1 SGHTA, CDR2 FQGNSA. CDR3 length equals 13 residues. DNA for the CDR3: TGTGCCAGCAGCTTAGGTTTGGCTCAGCCCCAGCGTTTT. Protein product: CASSLGLAQPQRF. The full variable domain, its missing parts supplied by reference TRBV7-2 and TRBJ1-5, is GAGVSQSPSNKVTEKGKDVELRCDPISGHTALYWYRQSLGQGLEFLIYFQGNSAPDKSGLPSDRFSAERTGGSVSTLTIQRTQQEDSAVYLCASSLGLAQPQRFGDGTRLSIL.

CDR3 DNA: TGTGCCAGCAGTGATTATGGCGGGAGCAAGACCCAGTACTTC. It codes for CASSDYGGSKTQYF. The chain combines TRBV2 with TRBJ2-5; 7 positions agree with TRBD2. The V and J ends lost 3 bases and 6 bases, in that order; junction bases with no gene match: 7. This CDR3 is 14 amino acids long. Germline V gene data show CDR1 as SNHLY and CDR2 as FYNNEI.

This clonotype was detected only a few times. The chain is built from TRBV4-1 and TRBJ2-1; 7 bases are a match to TRBD2. Germline V CDR1 and CDR2: MGHRA, YSYEKL. CDR3 length: 15 amino acids. Unmatched junction bases numbered 8, after V lost 1 base and J lost 8 bases. CDR3 DNA: TGCGCCAGCAGCCAAGTCGGACTAGTTAATGATGAGCAGTTCTTC. It is translated as CASSQVGLVNDEQFF.

This clonotype was picked up a small number of times. V and J are TRBV7-2 and TRBJ2-7, with TRBD2 matching over 11 bases. V dropped 4 bases and J dropped 3; count of bases not matched to a gene: 5. CDR1 is SGHTA, CDR2 FQGNSA, per germline. There are 15 residues in the CDR3. CDR3: CASSYTGTSGYEQYF. The CDR3 bases are TGTGCCAGCAGCTACACCGGGACTAGCGGCTACGAGCAGTACTTC.